A selection of T cell receptor beta chains follows, all from one sample in a study of PD-L1 blockade in urothelial cancer. TCRdb's table, derived via immunoSEQ multiplex PCR, lists solely in-frame clones and lacks some. The sample carries approximately 67,000 clones, 86% recorded once. This material consisted of PBMCs, taken around atezolizumab (anti-PD-L1) treatment. Source of these receptors: a man aged 60 to 75 with urothelial cancer. Each CDR3 is given with its conserved first and last residue. The order of the fields is clone size, D gene, J gene, V gene, CDR3 protein, CDR3 DNA. The D gene is left open where the match is weak. Part of the rows lack a size; the others show once, few, many or a class for expanded clones.

clone size: NA; D gene: NA; J gene: TRBJ1-2; V gene: TRBV9; CDR3 protein: CASSLLGQTDYGYTF; CDR3 DNA: TGTGCCAGCAGCTTACTCGGACAGACGGACTATGGCTACACCTTC
clone size: NA; D gene: TRBD2; J gene: TRBJ2-7; V gene: TRBV13; CDR3 protein: CASSLDSGGASYEQYF; CDR3 DNA: TGTGCCAGCAGCTTAGACTCCGGGGGGGCCTCCTACGAGCAGTACTTC
clone size: NA; D gene: NA; J gene: TRBJ2-3; V gene: TRBV30; CDR3 protein: CAWSLRGETQYF; CDR3 DNA: TGTGCCTGGTCCCTCCGTGGGGAGACGCAGTATTTT
clone size: NA; D gene: TRBD1; J gene: TRBJ1-2; V gene: TRBV28; CDR3 protein: CASSHAVQGDTF; CDR3 DNA: TGTGCCAGCAGTCACGCAGTCCAGGGGGACACCTTC
clone size: NA; D gene: TRBD2; J gene: TRBJ2-7; V gene: TRBV4-2; CDR3 protein: CASSQDLVRVAGVLYEQYF; CDR3 DNA: TGTGCCAGCAGCCAAGATTTAGTTAGGGTAGCGGGGGTTTTGTACGAGCAGTACTTC
clone size: NA; D gene: TRBD1; J gene: TRBJ1-6; V gene: TRBV18; CDR3 protein: CASSPLYSGQESSSPLHF; CDR3 DNA: TGTGCCAGCTCACCACTTTACTCGGGACAGGAGTCTAGTTCACCCCTCCACTTT
clone size: NA; D gene: NA; J gene: TRBJ2-7; V gene: TRBV7-9; CDR3 protein: CASSLGLGAGYEQYF; CDR3 DNA: TGTGCCAGCAGCTTGGGACTGGGAGCGGGCTACGAGCAGTACTTC
clone size: NA; D gene: TRBD1; J gene: TRBJ1-6; V gene: TRBV7-3; CDR3 protein: CASSYDRGSSPLHF; CDR3 DNA: TGTGCCAGCAGCTACGACAGGGGTAGTTCACCCCTCCACTTT
clone size: few; D gene: NA; J gene: TRBJ2-7; V gene: TRBV4-3; CDR3 protein: CASSQASGQGGIYEQYF; CDR3 DNA: TGCGCCAGCAGCCAAGCTAGCGGACAGGGAGGAATCTACGAGCAGTACTTC
clone size: NA; D gene: TRBD1; J gene: TRBJ1-1; V gene: TRBV5-6; CDR3 protein: CASSLQGWNTEAFF; CDR3 DNA: TGTGCCAGCAGCTTACAGGGGTGGAACACTGAAGCTTTCTTT
clone size: NA; D gene: TRBD1; J gene: TRBJ1-2; V gene: TRBV2; CDR3 protein: CASTYMAGGGYGYTF; CDR3 DNA: TGTGCCAGCACCTACATGGCAGGGGGCGGATATGGCTACACCTTC
clone size: NA; D gene: TRBD1; J gene: TRBJ2-5; V gene: TRBV7-2; CDR3 protein: CASRKNGGQGQETQYF; CDR3 DNA: TGTGCCAGCAGGAAAAACGGGGGACAGGGGCAAGAGACCCAGTACTTC
clone size: NA; D gene: TRBD1; J gene: TRBJ2-7; V gene: TRBV6-5; CDR3 protein: CASRADRASYEQYF; CDR3 DNA: TGTGCCAGCAGAGCCGACAGGGCCTCCTACGAGCAGTACTTC
clone size: NA; D gene: TRBD2; J gene: TRBJ2-1; V gene: TRBV11-3; CDR3 protein: CASSLDLVAGGIDEQFF; CDR3 DNA: TGTGCCAGCAGCTTAGATCTGGTAGCGGGGGGAATAGATGAGCAGTTCTTC
clone size: NA; D gene: NA; J gene: TRBJ2-3; V gene: TRBV11-3; CDR3 protein: CASSWGTTDTQYF; CDR3 DNA: TGTGCCAGCAGCTGGGGCACCACAGATACGCAGTATTTT
clone size: NA; D gene: NA; J gene: TRBJ2-5; V gene: TRBV27; CDR3 protein: CASRGGLRGTQYF; CDR3 DNA: TGTGCCAGCAGGGGGGGGCTCCGGGGGACCCAGTACTTC
clone size: few; D gene: TRBD1; J gene: TRBJ2-2; V gene: TRBV4-1; CDR3 protein: CASTGTGYTGELFF; CDR3 DNA: TGCGCCAGCACAGGGACAGGGTACACCGGGGAGCTGTTTTTT
clone size: many; D gene: TRBD2; J gene: TRBJ2-5; V gene: TRBV11-3; CDR3 protein: CASSPRTSGGADSETQYF; CDR3 DNA: TGTGCCAGCAGCCCCCGGACTAGCGGGGGGGCTGATTCGGAGACCCAGTACTTC
clone size: NA; D gene: TRBD1; J gene: TRBJ1-2; V gene: TRBV2; CDR3 protein: CASSPTGVYGYTF; CDR3 DNA: TGTGCCAGCAGTCCGACAGGGGTCTATGGCTACACCTTC
clone size: NA; D gene: NA; J gene: TRBJ1-5; V gene: TRBV30; CDR3 protein: CAWSKVANQPQHF; CDR3 DNA: TGTGCCTGGAGTAAAGTAGCCAATCAGCCCCAGCATTTT
clone size: NA; D gene: TRBD1; J gene: TRBJ2-7; V gene: TRBV5-1; CDR3 protein: CASSPTGPSYEQYF; CDR3 DNA: TGCGCCAGCAGCCCGACAGGGCCCTCCTACGAGCAGTACTTC